The 9 T cell receptor beta chains below were found in one sample sequenced in a study of blood T cell repertoires in COVID-19. Sequenced by immunoSEQ multiplex PCR; TCRdb stores in-frame clones only, minus some. The repertoire holds roughly 200,000 clones, with 82% as singletons. The sample taken for sequencing was PBMCs or T cells enriched from blood (not recorded which). These receptors were collected from a woman between 55 and 75 years old with acute COVID-19.

This rearrangement joins TRBV4-3 to TRBJ1-5, with D possibly being TRBD1 (6 bases). The CDR3 is 15 amino acids. The V and J ends lost 0 bases and 5 bases respectively, with 11 bases between them. Germline CDR1 is LGHNA and CDR2 is YSLEER. CDR3 region: CASSQDRTVDQPQHF. In nucleotides, the CDR3 is TGCGCCAGCAGCCAAGATAGGACAGTGGATCAGCCCCAGCATTTT.

The V and J genes are TRBV12-3 or TRBV12-4 and TRBJ1-2; perhaps TRBD1 as D (6 bases). CDR3 length equals 13 residues. V lost 2 bases to trimming and J lost 4 bases, with 8 bases between them. The CDR3 sequence: CASSLQGLYGYTF. CDR3 coding DNA: TGTGCCAGCAGTTTACAGGGGCTCTATGGCTACACCTTC.

The CDR3 spells CASSPQTGDTEAFF. CDR3 nucleotides: TGTGCCAGCAGCCCCCAGACAGGGGACACTGAAGCTTTCTTT. This rearrangement joins TRBV11-2 to TRBJ1-1, with 8 bases aligning to TRBD1. In germline, CDR1 is SGHAT, CDR2 FQNNGV. There are 14 residues in the CDR3. V dropped 5 bases and J dropped 3; count of bases not matched to a gene: 5.

The chain is built from TRBV11-2 and TRBJ2-2, with 7 bases aligning to TRBD2. Unmatched junction bases numbered 7, after V lost 5 bases and J lost 1 base. Germline values: CDR1 SGHAT, CDR2 FQNNGV. This CDR3 contains 16 residues. The CDR3 sequence: CASSTPGRMNTGELFF. In DNA form, the CDR3 reads TGTGCCAGCAGCACCCCCGGGAGGATGAACACCGGGGAGCTGTTTTTT.

The rearrangement links TRBV5-8 to TRBJ2-5; 7 bases agree with TRBD1. CDR1 and CDR2 from the germline V gene are SGHTS and YDEGEE. The ends lost 5 bases at V and 2 bases at J; junction bases unmatched: 9. This CDR3 has 15 amino acids. The CDR3 sequence is CASSPGGRGQETQYF. The CDR3 coding sequence is TGTGCCAGCAGTCCAGGGGGACGGGGACAAGAGACCCAGTACTTC.

This clone appeared once. V and J are TRBV18 and TRBJ2-1, with 8 bases identical to TRBD1. The CDR3 extends over 15 amino acids. The V gene's germline CDR1 is KGHSH and CDR2 LQKENI. V lost 8 bases to trimming and J lost 1 base; unmatched junction nucleotides: 7. CDR3 DNA: TGTGCCAGCCAGATCCGGACAGGGTCCTACAATGAGCAGTTCTTC. Its translation is CASQIRTGSYNEQFF.

The J gene is TRBJ2-5, the V gene TRBV9; unclear D gene. V was trimmed by 0 bases and J by 3 bases, leaving 9 bases between them. Germline loops: CDR1 SGDLS, CDR2 YYNGEE. The CDR3 runs to 14 residues. The CDR3 protein is CASSVGIAEETQYF. CDR3 bases: TGTGCCAGCAGCGTAGGAATAGCCGAAGAGACCCAGTACTTC.

The chain is built from TRBV24-1 and TRBJ1-2; 7 bases align to TRBD1. V lost 5 bases, J lost 6 bases, and 8 bases stayed unmatched. The germline CDR1 and CDR2 sequences are KGHDR and SFDVKD. This CDR3 spans 14 amino acids. In DNA form, the CDR3 reads TGTGCCACCAGTGGCCCTCCTCAGGGGGATGGCTACACCTTC. Translating it yields CATSGPPQGDGYTF.

The CDR3 reads CASRTDYGYTF. DNA for the CDR3: TGTGCCAGTAGGACAGACTATGGCTACACCTTC. The rearrangement uses TRBV19 and TRBJ1-2, with a possible D match to TRBD1 (5 bases). Trimming removed 6 bases from V and 3 bases from J, with 5 bases in between. This CDR3 is 11 amino acids long. Looked up from germline, CDR1 is LNHDA and CDR2 is SQIVND (reference sequence).